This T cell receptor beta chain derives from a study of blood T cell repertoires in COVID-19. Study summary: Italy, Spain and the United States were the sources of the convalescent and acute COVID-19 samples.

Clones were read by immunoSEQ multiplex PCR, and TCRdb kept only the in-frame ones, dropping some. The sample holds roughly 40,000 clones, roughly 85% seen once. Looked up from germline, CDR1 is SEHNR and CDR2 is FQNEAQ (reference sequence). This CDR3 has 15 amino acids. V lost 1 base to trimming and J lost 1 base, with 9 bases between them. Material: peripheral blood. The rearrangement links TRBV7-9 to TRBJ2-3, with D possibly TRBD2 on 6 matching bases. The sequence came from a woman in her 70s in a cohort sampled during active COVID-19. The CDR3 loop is CASSLGGGGTDTQYF. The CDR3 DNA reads TGTGCCAGCAGCTTAGGAGGAGGGGGCACAGATACGCAGTATTTT.